This is a list of T cell receptor beta chains from one sample in a study of cytomegalovirus exposure and HLA in healthy donors. The method was immunoSEQ multiplex PCR; TCRdb's version includes in-frame clones alone and lacks a portion of them. Counted here are some 150,000 clones, about 82% occurring once; the ten biggest clones make up roughly 0.76%. The sequencing sample was made of PBMCs. The receptors were sampled from a female donor in good health and CMV-seronegative. CDR3s include the opening cysteine and the closing phenylalanine or tryptophan. Fields, in order: CDR3 DNA, CDR3 protein, D gene, CDR3 length, clone size, V gene, J gene. The D gene is left open where the match is weak. Some rows mark clone size as missing; the rest say once, few, many or name a class of expanded clone.

DNA: TGCGCCAGCAGCCAAGAACCAGCGAGATCTGGGGCCAACGTCCTGACTTTC
CDR3: CASSQEPARSGANVLTF
D: .
length: 17
size: .
V: TRBV4-3
J: TRBJ2-6

DNA: TGTGCCAGCAGCCAGCCGGGAAGTAGCGGCTACACCTTC
CDR3: CASSQPGSSGYTF
D: .
length: 13
size: .
V: TRBV7-6
J: TRBJ1-2

DNA: TGTGCCAGCAGATGGGCCCTAGGGGGTGGAGAGACCCAGTACTTC
CDR3: CASRWALGGGETQYF
D: .
length: 15
size: .
V: TRBV19
J: TRBJ2-5

DNA: TGTGCCAGCAGCTTAAGGACTGCTTCGAACACCGGGGAGCTGTTTTTT
CDR3: CASSLRTASNTGELFF
D: .
length: 16
size: .
V: TRBV7-2
J: TRBJ2-2

DNA: TGTGCCAGCAGTTTCCAACCCCCGGGGGTTGGGGCCAACGTCCTGACTTTC
CDR3: CASSFQPPGVGANVLTF
D: .
length: 17
size: .
V: TRBV27
J: TRBJ2-6

DNA: TGTGCCACCAGCGGCGGACTGTACTCTGGAAACACCATATATTTT
CDR3: CATSGGLYSGNTIYF
D: .
length: 15
size: .
V: TRBV15
J: TRBJ1-3

DNA: TGTGCCAGCAGGGGGACAGGGGGGTATAGCAATCAGCCCCAGCATTTT
CDR3: CASRGTGGYSNQPQHF
D: TRBD1
length: 16
size: .
V: TRBV27
J: TRBJ1-5

DNA: TGTGCCAGCAGCTTAGTTAGCCTAGCGACGACAACAGATACGCAGTATTTT
CDR3: CASSLVSLATTTDTQYF
D: .
length: 17
size: .
V: TRBV7-6
J: TRBJ2-3

DNA: TGCAGCGTTGAAAAGGGAGGGACCACTGAAGCTTTCTTT
CDR3: CSVEKGGTTEAFF
D: .
length: 13
size: .
V: TRBV29-1
J: TRBJ1-1

DNA: TGTGCCAGCAGTTACCAGGGAATGGTTGGCTACACCTTC
CDR3: CASSYQGMVGYTF
D: .
length: 13
size: .
V: TRBV6-5
J: TRBJ1-2

DNA: TGCGCCAGCAGCCAAGGAGTTTACAATGAGCAGTTCTTC
CDR3: CASSQGVYNEQFF
D: .
length: 13
size: .
V: TRBV4-1
J: TRBJ2-1

DNA: TGTGCCAGCAGCTTAGCAGGGACTCTAGAAGCTTTCTTT
CDR3: CASSLAGTLEAFF
D: .
length: 13
size: .
V: TRBV7-2
J: TRBJ1-1

DNA: TGTGCCAGCAGCTTGGGGGCAGGGGCCCACTATGGCTACACCTTC
CDR3: CASSLGAGAHYGYTF
D: .
length: 15
size: .
V: TRBV5-6
J: TRBJ1-2

DNA: TGTGCCAGCAGGGCTAGGTGGGAGCAGTTCTTC
CDR3: CASRARWEQFF
D: .
length: 11
size: .
V: TRBV25-1
J: TRBJ2-1

DNA: TGTGCCAGCAGAGAGACAGGGGCTGAGCAGTTCTTC
CDR3: CASRETGAEQFF
D: TRBD1
length: 12
size: .
V: TRBV2
J: TRBJ2-1

DNA: TGTGCCAGCAGTCCCCCGCCGGGACAGGTCATCTTCAATTCACCCCTCCACTTT
CDR3: CASSPPPGQVIFNSPLHF
D: TRBD1
length: 18
size: once
V: TRBV28
J: TRBJ1-6

DNA: TGTGCCAGCAGTTACGACAGGGGGCACTCCTACGAGCAGTACTTC
CDR3: CASSYDRGHSYEQYF
D: TRBD1
length: 15
size: .
V: TRBV6-5
J: TRBJ2-7

DNA: TGTGCCAGCAGCTCCCACAGGGGCGCCGAGCAGTACTTC
CDR3: CASSSHRGAEQYF
D: TRBD1
length: 13
size: .
V: TRBV14
J: TRBJ2-7

DNA: TGTGCCAGCAGTTCAGGGTACAATGAGCAGTTCTTC
CDR3: CASSSGYNEQFF
D: .
length: 12
size: few
V: TRBV6-6
J: TRBJ2-1

DNA: TGTGCCAGCAGCCCCGACCGGGTGGCGCGTATACGACCGTTTTTT
CDR3: CASSPDRVARIRPFF
D: .
length: 15
size: .
V: TRBV7-8
J: TRBJ1-4

DNA: TGTGCCAGCAGTTCTGCAGGGGCAGGAAACACCATATATTTT
CDR3: CASSSAGAGNTIYF
D: .
length: 14
size: once
V: TRBV27
J: TRBJ1-3

DNA: TGCGCCAGCAGCCAAATCCGGGACAGGGGTTCCGGGGAGCTGTTTTTT
CDR3: CASSQIRDRGSGELFF
D: TRBD1
length: 16
size: few
V: TRBV4-3
J: TRBJ2-2

DNA: TGTGCCAGCAGTTCGGGACTAGCGGGGGTAGATACGCAGTATTTT
CDR3: CASSSGLAGVDTQYF
D: TRBD2
length: 15
size: .
V: TRBV6-5
J: TRBJ2-3

DNA: TGCGCCAGCAGCTTGGCCCTCGGACAGGGATCCTACGAGCAGTACTTC
CDR3: CASSLALGQGSYEQYF
D: TRBD1
length: 16
size: .
V: TRBV5-1
J: TRBJ2-7

DNA: TGTGCCAGCAGTTACTCGCTGGGGGGTGAGCAGTACTTC
CDR3: CASSYSLGGEQYF
D: .
length: 13
size: .
V: TRBV6-5
J: TRBJ2-7

DNA: TGTAGCGCCGGACAGACTAATTCACCCCTCCACTTT
CDR3: CSAGQTNSPLHF
D: .
length: 12
size: .
V: TRBV29-1
J: TRBJ1-6

DNA: TGTGCCAGCAGTTATCTCGGACCCGGGGGCGGGGAGCTGTTTTTT
CDR3: CASSYLGPGGGELFF
D: .
length: 15
size: .
V: TRBV6-5
J: TRBJ2-2

DNA: TGTGCCAGCAGTGTACTTCCGGGACTAGCGGGAGGGGGGCTCAAAGGGCAGTTCTTC
CDR3: CASSVLPGLAGGGLKGQFF
D: TRBD2
length: 19
size: once
V: TRBV2
J: TRBJ2-1

DNA: TGTGCCAGCAGCTCGGGACTAGCGGGGCTGGAGACCCAGTACTTC
CDR3: CASSSGLAGLETQYF
D: TRBD2
length: 15
size: .
V: TRBV7-2
J: TRBJ2-5

DNA: TGCGCCAGCAGCCAAGATCTAGCGGGAACCACAGATACGCAGTATTTT
CDR3: CASSQDLAGTTDTQYF
D: TRBD2
length: 16
size: .
V: TRBV4-3
J: TRBJ2-3

DNA: TGTGCCAGCAGGGGGCAGGGGGAAAAACTGTTTTTT
CDR3: CASRGQGEKLFF
D: .
length: 12
size: .
V: TRBV5-8
J: TRBJ1-4

DNA: TGTGCCAGCAGCTTGGAAAGGGGAAAACTGTTTTTT
CDR3: CASSLERGKLFF
D: .
length: 12
size: .
V: TRBV7-9
J: TRBJ1-4

DNA: TGTGCCAGCGCGGCAGGGGAGAACTACGAGCAGTACTTC
CDR3: CASAAGENYEQYF
D: .
length: 13
size: .
V: TRBV11-2
J: TRBJ2-7

DNA: TGTGCCAGCAGTGGCGGGGGCTCTGGAAACACCATATATTTT
CDR3: CASSGGGSGNTIYF
D: .
length: 14
size: .
V: TRBV2
J: TRBJ1-3

DNA: TGCGCCAGCAGCCAAGGAGACTCTGGGGCCAACGTCCTGACTTTC
CDR3: CASSQGDSGANVLTF
D: .
length: 15
size: .
V: TRBV4-3
J: TRBJ2-6

DNA: TGTGCCAGCAGTTTGGACCCGGACAGGGTTGAGGCTTTCTTT
CDR3: CASSLDPDRVEAFF
D: TRBD1
length: 14
size: .
V: TRBV5-6
J: TRBJ1-1

DNA: TGTGCCAGCAGCTTGGCCGGTAGGGGTACGCAGTATTTT
CDR3: CASSLAGRGTQYF
D: .
length: 13
size: .
V: TRBV5-4
J: TRBJ2-3

DNA: TGTGCCAGCAGCTTAGGAGGGACTAGCGGGAGGTATGAGCAGTTCTTC
CDR3: CASSLGGTSGRYEQFF
D: TRBD2
length: 16
size: .
V: TRBV7-9
J: TRBJ2-1

DNA: TGTGCCAGCAGTGCCAGGCAGTCTGGGGCCAACGGCCTGACTTTC
CDR3: CASSARQSGANGLTF
D: .
length: 15
size: .
V: TRBV2
J: TRBJ2-6

DNA: TGTGCCTGGGACAGGGGACCCTATGGCTACACCTTC
CDR3: CAWDRGPYGYTF
D: TRBD1
length: 12
size: few
V: TRBV30
J: TRBJ1-2

DNA: TGCGCCAGCAGCCAAGGGACTGACGGGGGCTACACCTTC
CDR3: CASSQGTDGGYTF
D: .
length: 13
size: .
V: TRBV4-1
J: TRBJ1-2

DNA: TGTGCCAGCAGCTTAAGTGGCGGGGACCAGCCCCAGCATTTT
CDR3: CASSLSGGDQPQHF
D: .
length: 14
size: .
V: TRBV7-9
J: TRBJ1-5

DNA: TGCGCCAGCAGCGATCCGGGACAGGGCAGTCCAAATGTGCAGTACTTC
CDR3: CASSDPGQGSPNVQYF
D: TRBD1
length: 16
size: .
V: TRBV5-1
J: TRBJ2-7

DNA: TGTGCCAGCAGTTACTCGGGCAGCTACGAGCAGTACTTC
CDR3: CASSYSGSYEQYF
D: .
length: 13
size: .
V: TRBV6-5
J: TRBJ2-7

DNA: TGTGCCAGCTCACCGTCCCCGTCGTCCGGGACAGTTAATTCACCCCTCCACTTT
CDR3: CASSPSPSSGTVNSPLHF
D: TRBD1
length: 18
size: .
V: TRBV18
J: TRBJ1-6

DNA: TGTGCCAGCAGCTGGACTGAATTTGCAGGCTCTGGAAACACCATATATTTT
CDR3: CASSWTEFAGSGNTIYF
D: .
length: 17
size: .
V: TRBV5-6
J: TRBJ1-3

DNA: TGTGCCAGTAGTGTACCTCCTTTAATAGCGGGGGCGACCTCCTACAATGAGCAGTTCTTC
CDR3: CASSVPPLIAGATSYNEQFF
D: TRBD2
length: 20
size: .
V: TRBV19
J: TRBJ2-1

DNA: TGTGCCAGCTCACCACCTAGCGGGTTATCCACCGGGGAGCTGTTTTTT
CDR3: CASSPPSGLSTGELFF
D: TRBD2
length: 16
size: .
V: TRBV18
J: TRBJ2-2

DNA: TGTGCCAGCAGCCAGGCTGACAGGACCTACGAGCAGTACTTC
CDR3: CASSQADRTYEQYF
D: .
length: 14
size: .
V: TRBV4-2
J: TRBJ2-7

DNA: TGTGCCAGCTCCCTTGGACAGACCTATGGCTACACCTTC
CDR3: CASSLGQTYGYTF
D: .
length: 13
size: .
V: TRBV6-5
J: TRBJ1-2

DNA: TGTGCCAGCAGCCCCCGGACTAGCTCCTACAATGAGCAGTTCTTC
CDR3: CASSPRTSSYNEQFF
D: TRBD2
length: 15
size: few
V: TRBV7-9
J: TRBJ2-1

DNA: TGTGCCAGCAGACGTGACAGGGCCCCCTACAATGAGCAGTTCTTC
CDR3: CASRRDRAPYNEQFF
D: TRBD1
length: 15
size: .
V: TRBV7-2
J: TRBJ2-1

DNA: TGTGCCTGGGCCGGACAGGGGGGCGGTGGCTACACCTTC
CDR3: CAWAGQGGGGYTF
D: TRBD1
length: 13
size: .
V: TRBV30
J: TRBJ1-2

DNA: TGCGCCAGCAGCCAAGATCCCCCTTCGGGCAGGGATGAAAAACTGTTTTTT
CDR3: CASSQDPPSGRDEKLFF
D: .
length: 17
size: .
V: TRBV4-1
J: TRBJ1-4

DNA: TGTGCCAGCAGTGGATGGGGGGAGGACGAGCAGTACTTC
CDR3: CASSGWGEDEQYF
D: .
length: 13
size: few
V: TRBV6-5
J: TRBJ2-7

DNA: TGTGCCAGCACCCAGGGGAATCAGCCCCAGCATTTT
CDR3: CASTQGNQPQHF
D: .
length: 12
size: .
V: TRBV6-6
J: TRBJ1-5

DNA: TGTGCCAGCAGTAGGCGGGAGACCTACGAGCAGTACTTC
CDR3: CASSRRETYEQYF
D: TRBD2
length: 13
size: once
V: TRBV5-6
J: TRBJ2-7

DNA: TGCGCCAGCAGCGGAAAATTTCAGGGGGGTGGTCCCCCTAGCACAGATACGCAGTATTTT
CDR3: CASSGKFQGGGPPSTDTQYF
D: .
length: 20
size: .
V: TRBV4-3
J: TRBJ2-3

DNA: TGTGCCAGCAGCTTAGTTACGGGAGGGCCACGTGAGCAGTTCTTC
CDR3: CASSLVTGGPREQFF
D: TRBD2
length: 15
size: .
V: TRBV11-2
J: TRBJ2-1